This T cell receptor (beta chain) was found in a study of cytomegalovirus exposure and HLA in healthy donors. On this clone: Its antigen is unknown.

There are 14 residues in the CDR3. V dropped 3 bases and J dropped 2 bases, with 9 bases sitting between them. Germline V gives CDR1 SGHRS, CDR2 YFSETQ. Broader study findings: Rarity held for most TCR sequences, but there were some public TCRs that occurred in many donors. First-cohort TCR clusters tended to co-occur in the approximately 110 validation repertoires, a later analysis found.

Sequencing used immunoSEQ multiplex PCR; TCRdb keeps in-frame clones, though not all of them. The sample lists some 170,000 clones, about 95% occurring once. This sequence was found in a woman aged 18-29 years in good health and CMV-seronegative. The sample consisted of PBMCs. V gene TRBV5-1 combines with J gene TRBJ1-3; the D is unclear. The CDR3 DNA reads TGCGCCAGCAGCTCCGGGATTCCTGGAAACACCATATATTTT. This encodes CASSSGIPGNTIYF.